This T cell receptor beta chain was obtained from a study of CD8+ T cells in alopecia areata. Cutaneous lymph nodes were pooled and cells sorted by CD4, CD8alpha, NKG2D, NKG2ACE and more. The study, taken as a whole, reports: Lesional tissue from the scalp (especially in alopecia totalis/universalis) showed higher clonality than normal scalp.

In each case, RNA was isolated and then reverse transcribed into cDNA as the sequencing template. Libraries were prepared by immunoSEQ multiplex PCR; TCRdb keeps only in-frame clonotypes and omits some of them. The sample was found to contain more than 250,000 clones, and every one recurs. A word on this clone: What it binds is not known. These gene names are mouse names. The read ends 4 residues shy of where the CDR3 ends; the end is completed using the germline J gene.

Between the trimmed V and J ends, which lost 2 bases and 3 bases, there was a span of 6 bases. Germline CDR1 is NSHNY and CDR2 is SYGAGN. CDR3 length equals 13 residues. The sequence came from a C3H/HeJ mouse with alopecia areata. This line is of MHC haplotype H2-k. This sequence joins TRBV13-1 and TRBJ2-1; no firm D call. Sequenced material: CD4+ T cells sorted from a lymph node. The chain's CDR3 is CASSESVYAEQFF. The DNA read from the CDR3 is TGTGCCAGCAGTGAATCAGTCTATGCT.